These T cell receptor beta chains were read from a single sample in a study of blood T cell repertoires in COVID-19. The table came from immunoSEQ multiplex PCR; TCRdb's copy has only in-frame clones and leaves some out. Of roughly 230,000 clones detected, 70% to 85% appear once; the ten largest clones hold 3% to 4%. Sequencing was performed on PBMCs or T cells enriched from blood (not recorded which). These receptor sequences come from a woman between 55 and 75 years old who had recovered from COVID-19. The CDR3 runs from the conserved cysteine through the conserved F or W. D genes are given only for firm matches. Clone size is not always given. Where it is, it says once, few, many or a class for expanded clones.

d_call	clone_size	v_call	j_call	cdr3_nt	cdr3_aa
TRBD1	NA	TRBV19	TRBJ1-1	TGTGCCGCAAGGAGAGGTAGGGGACAGGGGAACACTGAAGCTTTCTTT	CAARRGRGQGNTEAFF
TRBD2	NA	TRBV4-1	TRBJ2-5	TGCGCCAGCAGCCGTAGCGGGGGGGCCGGAGAGACCCAGTACTTC	CASSRSGGAGETQYF
NA	NA	TRBV27	TRBJ2-5	TGTGCCAGCAGTTCCCGCTGGGCGGGACGCGGTGGGGAGACCCAGTACTTC	CASSSRWAGRGGETQYF
NA	once	TRBV10-2	TRBJ2-6	TGCGCCAGCAGTCGGGGCTCTGGGGCCAACGTCCTGACTTTC	CASSRGSGANVLTF
TRBD2	NA	TRBV18	TRBJ2-5	TGTGCCAGCTCACGATATAGCGGGAGTGGGGAGACCCAGTACTTC	CASSRYSGSGETQYF
NA	NA	TRBV18	TRBJ2-7	TGTGCCAGCTCAGCCTCGGACAGCTCCTACGAGCAGTACTTC	CASSASDSSYEQYF
NA	NA	TRBV18	TRBJ1-6	TGTGCCAGCTCACGGGACACGAATTCACCCCTCCACTTT	CASSRDTNSPLHF
NA	NA	TRBV4-2	TRBJ2-3	TGTGCCAGCAGCCAATTAGTGATCACCTCGCAGTATTTT	CASSQLVITSQYF
TRBD1	NA	TRBV14	TRBJ1-6	TGTGCCAGCAGCCAACAGGGGGCGCGAAATTCACCCCTCCACTTT	CASSQQGARNSPLHF
NA	few	TRBV3-1/TRBV3-2	TRBJ1-2	TGTGCCAGCAGCAATGGGGCTGCTCACTATGGCTACACCTTC	CASSNGAAHYGYTF
TRBD1	few	TRBV18	TRBJ1-2	TGTGCCAGCTCACCACGGACAGGCGACTTCTATGGCTACACCTTC	CASSPRTGDFYGYTF
NA	NA	TRBV18	TRBJ1-2	TGTGCCAGCTCCCAGGAGGCAGAGCCCAACTATGGCTACACCTTC	CASSQEAEPNYGYTF